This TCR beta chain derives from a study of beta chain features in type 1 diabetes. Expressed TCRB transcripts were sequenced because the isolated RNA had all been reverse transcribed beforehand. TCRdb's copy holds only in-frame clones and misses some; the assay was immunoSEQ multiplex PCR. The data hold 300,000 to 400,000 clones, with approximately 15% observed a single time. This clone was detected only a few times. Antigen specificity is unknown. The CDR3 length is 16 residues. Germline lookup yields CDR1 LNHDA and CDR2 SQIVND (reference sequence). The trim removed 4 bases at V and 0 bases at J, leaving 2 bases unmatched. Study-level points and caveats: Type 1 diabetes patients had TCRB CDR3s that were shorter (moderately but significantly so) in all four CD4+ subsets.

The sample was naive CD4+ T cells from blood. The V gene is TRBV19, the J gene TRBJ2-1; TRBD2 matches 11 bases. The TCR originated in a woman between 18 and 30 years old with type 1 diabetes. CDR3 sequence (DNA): TGTGCCAGTAGTACAACTAGCGGGAGCTCCTACAATGAGCAGTTCTTC. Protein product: CASSTTSGSSYNEQFF.